The 27 T cell receptor beta chains reported below all come from one sample, sequenced in a study of human T cells and chemical hapten exposure (dated by TCRdb to 2020 to 2022). This specimen's time point label, per the study, means: patch test 2, 6 weeks after DPC sensitization. This specimen's treatment or condition label, interpreted: therapeutic diphenylcyclopropenone sensitization with weekly scalp DPC. Receptor libraries were prepared by RACE. The reads were generated on a NextSeq 500. Using fastp trimming at Q25 and MiXCR clonotype assembly, TCRdb reanalyzed the public sequencing data and kept in-frame beta chains. CDR3 protein sequences are deduplicated, and each keeps its most common genes and DNA. This sample comprises 75,000 to 90,000 distinct CDR3 sequences, under 11% of them detected only once. In total, the top ten clones hold around 5% of the sample. The material sequenced was whole blood, taken in connection with sensitization to the hapten diphenylcyclopropenone (DPC). Source of these receptors: a woman aged 50 to 60 with alopecia areata. Some clones in this sample may be carry-over from other donors' samples.

The chain joins TRBV29-1 to TRBJ1-2; 7 nucleotides match TRBD1. The trim removed 6 bases at V and 0 bases at J, leaving 13 bases unmatched. The CDR3 is 16 amino acids. Germline V gives CDR1 SQVTM, CDR2 ANQGSEA. The chain's CDR3 is CSVVQKLTGPNYGYTF. The CDR3 nucleotides are TGCAGCGTCGTCCAGAAATTGACAGGGCCTAACTATGGCTACACCTTC.

The V and J genes are TRBV4-1 and TRBJ2-7, with 8 positions matching TRBD1. V lost 3 bases and J lost 5; bases outside the gene matches: 15. Germline CDR1 is MGHRA and CDR2 is YSYEKL. The length of the CDR3 is 17 residues. The CDR3 nucleotides are TGCGCCAGCAGCCAGAACCGCATCGGACAGGGAGGCAACGAGCAGTACTTC. Amino acids: CASSQNRIGQGGNEQYF.

The chain combines TRBV11-2 with TRBJ2-7, with 9 bases matching TRBD1. The V gene's germline CDR1 is SGHAT and CDR2 FQNNGV. The length of the CDR3 is 14 residues. The ends lost 6 bases at V and 5 bases at J; junction bases unmatched: 8. This CDR3 is CASRRTGVRDEQYF. The CDR3 region has the DNA TGTGCCAGCAGACGGACAGGGGTACGGGACGAGCAGTACTTC.

This clonotype has a count of ten or more. The rearrangement uses TRBV20-1 and TRBJ2-7; 8 bases map to TRBD1. Trimming cost V 3 bases and J 1 base; bases outside gene matches: 8. In germline, CDR1 is DFQATT, CDR2 SNEGSKA (reference sequence). There are 15 residues in the CDR3. CDR3 residues: CSASPDRGRSYEQYF. In DNA form, the CDR3 reads TGCAGTGCTAGCCCCGACAGGGGTAGGTCCTACGAGCAGTACTTC.

This clonotype was recorded at least ten times. The chain employs TRBV6-5 and TRBJ2-7, with D possibly matching TRBD1 (5 bases). The CDR3 is 12 residues long. The V end lost 1 base, the J end lost 6 bases, and 7 bases lay between the germline ends. CDR1 is MNHEY, CDR2 SVGAGI, per germline. Here the CDR3 reads CASSYWGGEQYF. CDR3 DNA: TGTGCCAGCAGTTACTGGGGCGGCGAGCAGTACTTC.

The CDR3 spells CASSIRTEAFF. CDR3 DNA: TGTGCCAGCAGTATTCGCACTGAAGCTTTCTTT. The chain carries TRBV28 and TRBJ1-1; D not resolved. Germline V CDR1 and CDR2: MDHEN, SYDVKM. This CDR3 contains 11 residues. V lost 5 bases to trimming and J lost 4 bases, with 5 bases between them.

CDR3 in DNA: TGTGCCGTCGGACAGGGGGCCAATGAGCAGTTCTTC. This encodes CAVGQGANEQFF. The V and J genes are TRBV4-2 and TRBJ2-1; 11 bases are a match to TRBD1. CDR1 and CDR2 (germline): LGHNA, YNFKEQ. After removal of 11 bases from V and 6 bases from J, the junction contained 3 bases not matched to a gene. CDR3 length: 12 amino acids.

The V and J genes are TRBV6-5 and TRBJ2-7, with D possibly matching TRBD2 (6 bases). V dropped 2 bases and J dropped 2 bases, with 13 bases sitting between them. The CDR3 covers 15 residues. Germline V CDR1 and CDR2: MNHEY, SVGAGI. The CDR3 sequence: CASSYKTGGTYEQYF. The CDR3 DNA reads TGTGCCAGCAGTTACAAGACCGGAGGGACCTACGAGCAGTACTTC.

This clonotype was detected many times. The chain has TRBV20-1 and TRBJ1-4, with D tentatively TRBD1 (5 bases). The CDR3 is 14 amino acids. Trimming shortened V by 2 bases and J by 5 bases, and 12 bases separated the two germline ends. Germline V gene lookup returns CDR1 DFQATT and CDR2 SNEGSKA (reference sequence). In nucleotides, the CDR3 is TGCAGTGCTAGAAATTTGGCAGGGAATGAAAAACTGTTTTTT. Translated: CSARNLAGNEKLFF.

In the case of this clonotype: No conserved phenylalanine or tryptophan is present at the end of the CDR3, so a read error is the likely explanation. V usage is TRBV10-3 and J usage is TRBJ2-2; 8 bases fit TRBD2. The CDR3 sequence is 14 residues long. Germline V gene lookup returns CDR1 ENHRY and CDR2 SYGVKD. Trimming cost V 7 bases and J 1 base; bases outside gene matches: 2. DNA for the CDR3: TGTGCCATCACCGCGGGAGGGAACACCGGGGAGCTGTTTTTA. As protein: CAITAGGNTGELFL.

In its sample, this clonotype ranks as medium-sized. The chain joins TRBV20-1 to TRBJ1-5, with D unclear. CDR1 is DFQATT and CDR2 is SNEGSKA in the germline V gene (reference sequence). This CDR3 is 14 amino acids long. V was shortened by 5 bases and J by 2 bases, with 13 bases between the two germline ends. The CDR3 DNA follows: TGCAGTGCTCCCCAGTCGGGCGGCAATCAGCCCCAGCATTTT. The encoded protein is CSAPQSGGNQPQHF.

Remarks on this clonotype: Given a much more abundant clone one base away, this may be a read error. The CDR3 ends on some other residue instead of the conserved phenylalanine or tryptophan, so this is likely a read error. The rearrangement uses TRBV27 and TRBJ2-1, with D perhaps TRBD1 or TRBD2 (5 bases each). V was trimmed by 6 bases and J by 7 bases, leaving 19 bases between them. The CDR3 loop spans 15 amino acids. CDR1 is MNHEY and CDR2 is SMNVEV in the germline V gene (reference sequence). The CDR3 loop reads CASRGPRDGANEQFS. The CDR3 DNA reads as TGTGCCAGCAGGGGTCCCCGGGACGGGGCGAATGAGCAGTTCTCC.

The gene calls are TRBV12-3 or TRBV12-4 and TRBJ2-7; maybe TRBD1 (5 bases). Between the trimmed V and J ends, which lost 5 bases and 0 bases, there was a span of 17 bases. This CDR3 has 16 amino acids. The chain's CDR3 is CASSPRGAVSSYEQYF. CDR3 sequence (DNA): TGTGCCAGCAGTCCTCGTGGGGCGGTGAGCTCCTACGAGCAGTACTTC.

This clonotype turned up a few times. V is TRBV7-8 and J is TRBJ2-3, with D hard to call. The V and J ends lost 1 base and 0 bases respectively, with 17 bases between them. The CDR3 spans 18 residues. Germline V gene lookup returns CDR1 SGHVS and CDR2 FQNEAQ. CDR3 bases: TGTGCCAGCAGCTTAGGGCAGGTATTATTGGTCAGCACAGATACGCAGTATTTT. Residues: CASSLGQVLLVSTDTQYF.

This clonotype has a count of ten or more. The chain is built from TRBV28 and TRBJ1-6, with D maybe TRBD1 (5 bases). V shed 3 bases and J shed 7 bases, with 13 bases lying between them. This CDR3 contains 15 residues. CDR1 and CDR2 (germline): MDHEN, SYDVKM. Written as DNA, the CDR3 is TGTGCCAGCAGTTTGTATCAGGGACGGAATTCACCCCTCCACTTT. Its translation: CASSLYQGRNSPLHF.

This clonotype was counted many times. The J gene is TRBJ1-1, the V gene TRBV10-3; no clear D. Germline V gives CDR1 ENHRY, CDR2 SYGVKD. With 0 bases removed from V and 11 bases from J, the gap between germline ends came to 16 bases. This CDR3 is built from 14 residues. For the CDR3, the DNA is TGTGCCATCAGTGAGTCGATGGGAGAAGCCGAGGCTTTCTTT. Translation gives CAISESMGEAEAFF.

The V call is TRBV20-1, the J call TRBJ2-3; 9 bases fit TRBD2. Trimming cost V 3 bases and J 4 bases; bases outside gene matches: 5. The CDR3 covers 14 residues. Germline V lookup: CDR1 DFQATT, CDR2 SNEGSKA (reference sequence). The CDR3 DNA reads as TGCAGTGCTAGGCGGGAGGGCCGGCCAGATACGCAGTATTTT. The encoded protein is CSARREGRPDTQYF.

This clonotype was recorded many times. This chain uses TRBV7-2 with TRBJ2-1; 11 nucleotides match TRBD2. The germline CDR1 and CDR2 sequences are SGHTA and FQGNSA. V lost 10 bases and J lost 1; bases outside the gene matches: 12. The CDR3 has 17 residues. Written as DNA, the CDR3 is TGTGCCATCGTTGGACTAGCGGGCGGCAAGTCCTACAATGAGCAGTTCTTC. This encodes CAIVGLAGGKSYNEQFF.

The table lists this clonotype with many counts. The chain has TRBV7-2 and TRBJ1-1; weak D call: TRBD1 (5 bases). The CDR3 totals 14 residues. Germline CDR1 and CDR2: SGHTA and FQGNSA. V lost 1 base to trimming and J lost 4 bases, with 10 bases between them. The DNA of the CDR3 is TGTGCCAGCAGCTTAGAGGGCAGGGCCACTGAAGCTTTCTTT. As protein: CASSLEGRATEAFF.

This clonotype was detected ten times or more. This chain uses TRBV12-3 or TRBV12-4 with TRBJ1-1, with a possible D match to TRBD1 (5 bases). Trimming stripped 6 bases from V and 5 bases from J, with 13 bases between. The CDR3 runs to 13 residues. In DNA, the CDR3 is TGTGCCAGCAGGAACGGGGGGAATACTGAAGCTTTCTTT. Its protein is CASRNGGNTEAFF.

The chain is built from TRBV28 and TRBJ2-7, with D hard to call. Deletions cut 5 bases from V and 3 bases from J, with 5 bases between. This CDR3 region has 11 residues. Germline CDR1 is MDHEN and CDR2 is SYDVKM. Here the CDR3 reads CASSHRYEQYF. CDR3 DNA sequence: TGTGCCAGCAGTCACCGCTACGAGCAGTACTTC.

This clonotype occurred many times. This sequence joins TRBV11-2 and TRBJ2-3; 9 positions agree with TRBD2. The junction had 4 bases not matched to a gene; V was cut back by 1 base and J by 5 bases. This CDR3 has 15 residues. Germline CDR1 is SGHAT and CDR2 is FQNNGV. The CDR3: CASSLVPLAGDTQYF. The CDR3 DNA reads TGTGCCAGCAGCTTAGTACCACTAGCGGGAGATACGCAGTATTTT.

This clonotype was picked up many times. The chain joins TRBV2 to TRBJ2-7, with D uncertain. V lost 7 bases and J 1 base, leaving 8 bases between the germline ends. Germline values: CDR1 SNHLY, CDR2 FYNNEI. CDR3 size: 12 residues. CDR3 protein: CASTKVSYEQYF. CDR3 nucleotide sequence: TGTGCCAGCACGAAGGTTTCCTACGAGCAGTACTTC. Full variable domain (missing parts from reference TRBV2 and TRBJ2-7): EPEVTQTPSHQVTQMGQEVILRCVPISNHLYFYWYRQILGQKVEFLVSFYNNEISEKSEIFDDQFSVERPDGSNFTLKIRSTKLEDSAMYFCASTKVSYEQYFGPGTRLTVT.

As to this clonotype: One end of the junction varies from germline; a read error may be responsible. The chain is built from TRBV29-1 and TRBJ1-4, with D maybe TRBD1 (5 bases). CDR1 and CDR2 (germline): SQVTM, ANQGSEA. This CDR3 is built from 9 residues. This CDR3 is CSVGHPPVF. For the CDR3, the DNA is TGCAGCGTCGGACATCCACCCGTCTTT.

The CDR3 DNA follows: TGTGCCAGCAGCCCTCAGGACTCCCGCTACAATGAGCAGTTCTTC. Protein product: CASSPQDSRYNEQFF. The rearrangement joins TRBV7-8 to TRBJ2-1; a possible D gene is TRBD2 (5 bases). From germline, CDR1 is SGHVS and CDR2 FQNEAQ. Trimming took off 5 bases at V and 3 bases at J, with 14 bases between the two ends. The length of the CDR3 is 15 residues.

This clonotype was seen a handful of times. J is TRBJ2-2 and V is TRBV6-4, with D unresolved. This CDR3 contains 14 residues. V was clipped by 8 bases and J by 2 bases, with 12 bases between them. Per germline, CDR1 MRHNA and CDR2 SNTAGT. The DNA of the CDR3 is TGTGCCAGCGGTACCAGTAGTAACACCGGGGAGCTGTTTTTT. Its protein is CASGTSSNTGELFF.

This chain joins TRBV3-1 and TRBJ1-1, with 7 bases identical to TRBD1. The CDR3 runs 15 residues. From germline, CDR1 is LGHDT and CDR2 YNNKEL (reference sequence). V gave up 6 bases and J gave up 0 bases; unmatched junction bases: 7. CDR3 nucleotides: TGTGCCAGCAGACATCGGGACAGCATGAACACTGAAGCTTTCTTT. Residues: CASRHRDSMNTEAFF.